This T cell receptor beta chain was identified during a study of beta chain features in type 1 diabetes. The study, taken as a whole, reports: Among all four CD4+ subsets, Type 1 diabetes patients had TCRB CDR3s that were moderately but significantly shorter.

V was trimmed by 2 bases and J by 10 bases, leaving 15 bases between them. This CDR3 region has 14 residues. Germline lookup yields CDR1 MNHNY and CDR2 SVGAGI (reference sequence). With respect to this clone: The antigen remains unidentified.

Every isolated RNA sample was fully reverse transcribed, so sequencing captured expressed TCRB transcripts. The protocol was immunoSEQ multiplex PCR, while the TCRdb copy is restricted to in-frame clones and leaves out a portion. The sample has 150,000 to 170,000 clones, over 9% seen once; the top ten hold under 0.55%. Sample: central memory CD4+ T cells from blood. The chain is built from TRBV6-6 and TRBJ2-1; TRBD1 might be the D (5 bases). The clonotype comes from a man younger than 45 with type 1 diabetes. DNA for the CDR3: TGTGCCAGCAGTTACGTCGGACAAGGAAAGGAGCAGTTCTTC. Residues: CASSYVGQGKEQFF.